The 5 T cell receptor beta chains reported below all come from one sample, sequenced in a study of blood T cell repertoires in COVID-19. Sequencing was performed with immunoSEQ multiplex PCR; in TCRdb, only in-frame clones are kept and a portion is missing. Of under 200,000 clones in the sample, roughly 80% were seen once. The sequenced sample consisted of peripheral blood. These receptors came from a man between 60 and 75 years old with acute or convalescent COVID-19.

The chain recombines TRBV30 with TRBJ1-1; tentative D call: TRBD1 (6 bases). Germline CDR1 reads GTSNPN; CDR2 reads SVGIG (reference sequence). The CDR3 consists of 13 residues. Between the trimmed V and J ends, which lost 3 bases and 11 bases, there was a span of 19 bases. CDR3 loop: CAWSLGQQGRAFF. For the CDR3, the DNA is TGTGCCTGGAGCCTGGGACAACAAGGTCGGGCTTTCTTT.

The chain links TRBV3-1 (or the pseudogene TRBV3-2) to TRBJ1-2, with a tentative D call TRBD1 (5 bases). Germline V gives CDR1 LGHDT, CDR2 YNNKEL (reference sequence). This CDR3 contains 13 residues. The V and J ends lost 7 bases and 2 bases respectively, with 11 bases between them. The DNA of the CDR3 is TGTGCCAGCAAAAATGGGGCAAACTATGGCTACACCTTC. This encodes CASKNGANYGYTF.

V and J are TRBV7-8 and TRBJ2-7; weak D call: TRBD1 (5 bases). Germline loops: CDR1 SGHVS, CDR2 FQNEAQ. The CDR3 length is 16 residues. Trimming pared 5 bases from V and 0 bases from J, leaving 17 bases between. CDR3 region: CASSKRRVALSYEQYF. In DNA form, the CDR3 reads TGTGCCAGCAGCAAGCGCAGGGTAGCCCTCTCCTACGAGCAGTACTTC.

In this sample, this clone turned up once. V gene TRBV11-2 combines with J gene TRBJ2-1; TRBD2 agrees at 11 bases. CDR1 and CDR2 from the germline V gene are SGHAT and FQNNGV. This CDR3 contains 13 residues. Unmatched junction bases numbered 0, after V lost 5 bases and J lost 6 bases. CDR3 DNA: TGTGCCAGCAGCGGGACTAGCGGCAATGAGCAGTTCTTC. It codes for CASSGTSGNEQFF.

The J gene is TRBJ2-5, the V gene TRBV5-8; 7 bases are a match to TRBD1. Germline trimming cut 3 bases from V and 0 bases from J; bases unmatched to any gene: 20. From germline, CDR1 is SGHTS and CDR2 YDEGEE. CDR3 length: 20 residues. The CDR3 spells CASSYYSGQSAQLYQETQYF. The CDR3 DNA follows: TGTGCCAGCAGCTACTACTCGGGACAGTCAGCCCAGTTGTACCAAGAGACCCAGTACTTC.